This T cell receptor (beta chain) was recovered during a study of blood T cell repertoires in COVID-19. Study-wide context: Acute and convalescent COVID-19 samples came from the United States, Italy and Spain. The analysed material was cDNA or gDNA that came from T cells, B-cell-depleted T cells, or PBMCs.

This CDR3 is 16 amino acids long. In germline, CDR1 is SGHRS, CDR2 YFSETQ. Trimming removed 4 bases from V and 3 bases from J; junction bases left unmatched: 12. Original processing methods: Counts of nucleated cells, estimated from reference gene primer amplification, were obtained. The method was immunoSEQ multiplex PCR; TCRdb's version includes in-frame clones alone and lacks a portion of them. The V and J calls and clone size are taken from that table; D and trimming were inferred from the DNA. The repertoire holds some 250,000 clones, with 82% as singletons. The clonotype was recovered from a woman aged 55 to 70 with active or convalescent COVID-19. Sequenced: peripheral blood. The V gene is TRBV5-1, the J gene TRBJ2-7; the match to TRBD1 covers 8 bases. For the CDR3, the DNA is TGCGCCAGCAGCCGACTTTCCGGGACAGGAGACTACGAGCAGTACTTC. Protein product: CASSRLSGTGDYEQYF.